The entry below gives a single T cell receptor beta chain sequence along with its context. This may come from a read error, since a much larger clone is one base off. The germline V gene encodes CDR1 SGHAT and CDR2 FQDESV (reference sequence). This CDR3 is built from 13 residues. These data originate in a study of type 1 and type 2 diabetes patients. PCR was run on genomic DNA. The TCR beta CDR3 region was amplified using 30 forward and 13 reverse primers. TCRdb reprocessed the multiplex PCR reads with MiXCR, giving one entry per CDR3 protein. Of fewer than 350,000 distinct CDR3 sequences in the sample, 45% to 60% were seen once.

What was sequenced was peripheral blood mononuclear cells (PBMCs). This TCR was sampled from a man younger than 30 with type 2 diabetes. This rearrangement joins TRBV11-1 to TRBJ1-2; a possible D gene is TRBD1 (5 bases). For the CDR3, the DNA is TGTGCCAGCAGACAGGATTCTAACTATGGCTACGCCTTC. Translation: CASRQDSNYGYAF.